A single sample gave rise to the 32 T cell receptor beta chains below, sequenced in a study of T cell repertoires in cytomegalovirus infection. The antigens of these receptors remain unknown. TCRdb re-derived calls from the reads in MiXCR, one entry per CDR3 protein. This table has some 100,000 distinct CDR3 sequences, around 28% appearing once. Specimen: CD8+ T cells from cultured PBMCs, collected from culture after CMV antigen stimulation. These receptors were obtained from a human donor in good health (CMV status not recorded). Some clones in this sample may be carry-over from other donors' samples.

This chain links TRBV7-6 with TRBJ2-1; a weak D match, TRBD2 (5 bases). The V end lost 1 base, the J end lost 12 bases, and 13 bases lay between the germline ends. This CDR3 region has 13 residues. Germline V gene data show CDR1 as SGHVS and CDR2 as FNYEAQ. CDR3 sequence (DNA): TGTGCCAGCAGCTTAGTTCGGGGAAGAGGGCAGTTCTTC. Translation gives CASSLVRGRGQFF.

This rearrangement joins TRBV20-1 to TRBJ2-4, with 8 bases that match TRBD1. V was clipped by 3 bases and J by 8 bases; unmatched bases: 3. CDR1 is DFQATT, CDR2 SNEGSKA, per germline (reference sequence). The CDR3 runs to 12 residues. This chain's CDR3 is CSARGTGDIQYF. The CDR3 DNA reads as TGCAGTGCTAGGGGGACAGGTGACATTCAGTACTTC.

The table lists this clonotype with a few counts. Here the CDR3 reads CASSPGFDEQYF. Written as DNA, the CDR3 is TGTGCCAGCAGCCCAGGTTTCGACGAGCAGTACTTC. This chain uses TRBV7-9 with TRBJ2-7; D ambiguous. Trimming shortened V by 5 bases and J by 5 bases, and 10 bases separated the two germline ends. The CDR3 runs to 12 residues. The germline V gene has CDR1 SEHNR and CDR2 FQNEAQ (reference sequence).

This clonotype was counted only a few times. V gene TRBV12-3 or TRBV12-4 combines with J gene TRBJ2-7, with a weak D call TRBD2 (5 bases). V shed 4 bases and J shed 1 base, with 11 bases lying between them. This CDR3 spans 14 amino acids. The CDR3 DNA reads as TGTGCCAGCAGTTGGTCCGGACTGTCCTACGAGCAGTACTTC. This sequence encodes CASSWSGLSYEQYF.

This clonotype was observed a few times. The CDR3 DNA sequence: TGTGCCAGCGTAGGGACAGTGAACACCGGGGAGCTGTTTTTT. It specifies CASVGTVNTGELFF. The rearrangement uses TRBV7-9 and TRBJ2-2; 7 nucleotides line up with TRBD1. Germline CDR1 SEHNR, CDR2 FQNEAQ (reference sequence). This CDR3 comprises 14 residues. With V trimmed by 8 bases and J by 1 base, 4 bases remained unmatched.

A few counts support this clonotype. This chain joins TRBV5-6 and TRBJ1-1; tentative D call: TRBD1 (5 bases). The CDR3 length is 14 residues. Germline lookup yields CDR1 SGHDT and CDR2 YYEEEE. The V gene lost 2 bases and the J gene lost 0 bases, with 8 bases spanning the gap. The CDR3 protein is CASSFRGLNTEAFF. CDR3 coding DNA: TGTGCCAGCAGCTTTAGGGGTTTGAACACTGAAGCTTTCTTT.

This clonotype occurred many times. The J gene is TRBJ2-7, the V gene TRBV7-2; TRBD2 agrees at 10 bases. The junction had 18 bases not matched to a gene; V was cut back by 5 bases and J by 5 bases. CDR1 is SGHTA and CDR2 is FQGNSA in the germline V gene. This CDR3 contains 18 residues. CDR3 sequence reads: CASSRMTPLAGKRNEQYF. As DNA, the CDR3 is TGTGCCAGCAGCCGTATGACCCCACTAGCGGGGAAAAGGAACGAGCAGTACTTC.

This clonotype has at least ten counts. The chain is built from TRBV5-6 and TRBJ2-7; 10 positions match TRBD1. The J segment lost 2 bases and the V segment lost 4 bases, leaving 3 bases of the junction unmatched. The CDR3 has 14 amino acids. CDR1 and CDR2 from the germline V gene are SGHDT and YYEEEE. The CDR3 DNA is TGTGCCAGCAGCAGGGACAGGGGCCCCTACGAGCAGTACTTC. Residues: CASSRDRGPYEQYF. The full variable domain, with the rest looked up from reference TRBV5-6 and TRBJ2-7, is DAGVTQSPTHLIKTRGQQVTLRCSPKSGHDTVSWYQQALGQGPQFIFQYYEEEERQRGNFPDRFSGHQFPNYSSELNVNALLLGDSALYLCASSRDRGPYEQYFGPGTRLTVT.

There are a few counts of this clonotype. The chain is built from TRBV27 and TRBJ2-1; no firm D call. V was cut by 6 bases and J by 5 bases, with 8 bases left in between. The germline V gene encodes CDR1 MNHEY and CDR2 SMNVEV (reference sequence). The length of the CDR3 is 12 residues. CDR3 DNA: TGTGCCAGCAGGCTGAGAAACAATGAGCAGTTCTTC. Its translation is CASRLRNNEQFF.

This clonotype was observed many times. J is TRBJ1-2 and V is TRBV28; a possible D gene is TRBD1 (5 bases). Germline CDR1 MDHEN, CDR2 SYDVKM. Deletions cut 1 base from V and 4 bases from J, with 25 bases between. The CDR3 runs to 19 residues. In nucleotides, the CDR3 is TGTGCCAGCAGTTTATACGCGATGGGATGGGGGACGGTGATCTATGGCTACACCTTC. Translation gives CASSLYAMGWGTVIYGYTF.

The rearrangement uses TRBV9 and TRBJ2-3; 12 bases align to TRBD1. The germline CDR1 and CDR2 sequences are SGDLS and YYNGEE. The CDR3 extends over 14 amino acids. J was trimmed by 6 bases and V by 4 bases; bases with no gene match: 3. The CDR3 is CASSPGTGGDTQYF. CDR3 DNA sequence: TGTGCCAGCAGCCCAGGGACAGGGGGCGATACGCAGTATTTT.

This clonotype was recorded at least ten times. This rearrangement joins TRBV19 to TRBJ1-5; tentatively, D is TRBD1 (5 bases). The CDR3 runs to 15 residues. Germline CDR1 and CDR2: LNHDA and SQIVND (reference sequence). The V end lost 1 base, the J end lost 4 bases, and 11 bases lay between the germline ends. The CDR3 reads CASSIAGAANQPQHF. CDR3 sequence (DNA): TGTGCCAGTAGTATAGCTGGGGCCGCGAATCAGCCCCAGCATTTT.

Many counts were recorded for this clonotype. The rearrangement uses TRBV7-9 and TRBJ2-3, with unresolved D. The CDR3 totals 14 residues. Germline V gene sequence: CDR1 SEHNR, CDR2 FQNEAQ (reference sequence). Trimming took off 4 bases at V and 2 bases at J, with 10 bases between the two ends. The DNA of the CDR3 is TGTGCCAGCAGCTCGATCAGGATCACAGATACGCAGTATTTT. Translating it yields CASSSIRITDTQYF.

This clonotype was counted a few times. This chain links TRBV12-3 or TRBV12-4 with TRBJ2-6; 7 positions agree with TRBD1. Trimming took 5 bases from V and 4 from J; bases not matched to a gene: 17. The CDR3 spans 19 residues. The CDR3 DNA follows: TGTGCCAGCAGTATCGAGACCGGGACAGCGTTCTCCGGGGCCAACGTCCTGACTTTC. It is translated as CASSIETGTAFSGANVLTF.

This CDR3 is CASTDRVGTEAFF. The CDR3 nucleotides are TGTGCCAGCACCGACAGGGTAGGGACTGAAGCTTTCTTT. V gene TRBV2 combines with J gene TRBJ1-1; 7 bases line up with TRBD1. With V trimmed by 7 bases and J by 5 bases, 7 bases remained unmatched. The CDR3 length is 13 residues. Germline V gene data show CDR1 as SNHLY and CDR2 as FYNNEI.

As regards this clonotype: A read error is possible here, since a much larger clone lies one base away. CDR3 in DNA: TGTACCAGCAGCGCCGGTCGGGACAGCAAAAACATTCAGTACTTC. This encodes CTSSAGRDSKNIQYF. This chain connects TRBV5-8 to TRBJ2-4; 7 bases are a match to TRBD1. CDR1 is SGHTS and CDR2 is YDEGEE in the germline V gene. The CDR3 contains 15 residues.

This clonotype has a count of ten or more. This sequence joins TRBV7-2 and TRBJ2-7, with D possibly TRBD1 on 5 matching bases. The germline V and J ends were trimmed by 5 bases and 1 base, with 12 bases remaining between them. Germline values: CDR1 SGHTA, CDR2 FQGNSA. This CDR3 region has 14 residues. CDR3 in DNA: TGTGCCAGCAGCAGTAAAGACAGTTCCTACGAGCAGTACTTC. Translating gives CASSSKDSSYEQYF.

The V call is TRBV5-5, the J call TRBJ1-5; possibly TRBD1 for D (5 bases). V was cut by 1 base and J by 2 bases, with 13 bases left in between. Germline CDR1 and CDR2: SGHKS and YYEKEE (reference sequence). This CDR3 has 16 residues. The CDR3 here is CASSLTGEVGNQPQHF. CDR3 coding DNA: TGTGCCAGCAGCTTGACGGGGGAGGTTGGCAATCAGCCCCAGCATTTT.

The V gene is TRBV19, the J gene TRBJ2-2; D perhaps matches TRBD2 (6 bases). The V end was cut by 9 bases, the J end by 5 bases, with 10 bases between. Per germline, CDR1 LNHDA and CDR2 SQIVND (reference sequence). This CDR3 spans 12 amino acids. CDR3 loop: CASYGGTGELFF. CDR3 nucleotide sequence: TGTGCCAGCTACGGGGGTACCGGGGAGCTGTTTTTT.

The chain carries TRBV2 and TRBJ1-1; D is ambiguous. Germline V gene lookup returns CDR1 SNHLY and CDR2 FYNNEI. The CDR3 is 13 amino acids. The V end was cut by 2 bases, the J end by 5 bases, with 9 bases between. CDR3 in amino acids: CASSEWRETEAFF. CDR3 nucleotide sequence: TGTGCCAGCAGTGAATGGCGAGAGACTGAAGCTTTCTTT. Full variable domain (outside the CDR3, taken from reference TRBV2 and TRBJ1-1): EPEVTQTPSHQVTQMGQEVILRCVPISNHLYFYWYRQILGQKVEFLVSFYNNEISEKSEIFDDQFSVERPDGSNFTLKIRSTKLEDSAMYFCASSEWRETEAFFGQGTRLTVV.

J is TRBJ1-1 and V is TRBV6-5; the D is unclear. The germline V and J ends were trimmed by 6 bases and 2 bases, with 19 bases remaining between them. The germline V gene has CDR1 MNHEY and CDR2 SVGAGI. The CDR3 has 16 amino acids. The CDR3 here is CASSDLKAGRNTEAFF. The CDR3 DNA reads as TGTGCCAGCAGCGACCTGAAGGCGGGCCGCAACACTGAAGCTTTCTTT.

This clonotype has more than one count but fewer than ten. The V and J genes are TRBV20-1 and TRBJ1-4; no definite D call. This CDR3 region has 16 residues. Trimming pared 1 base from V and 7 bases from J, leaving 19 bases between. CDR1 is DFQATT and CDR2 is SNEGSKA in the germline V gene (reference sequence). CDR3 coding DNA: TGCAGTGCTAGAGTGGGCCCGATCCAGGAAAGTGAAAAACTGTTTTTT. Protein: CSARVGPIQESEKLFF.

The sample holds many counts of this clonotype. The rearrangement joins TRBV7-2 to TRBJ1-2, with D uncertain. Germline V lookup: CDR1 SGHTA, CDR2 FQGNSA. The CDR3 runs 16 residues. V was cut by 5 bases and J by 0 bases, with 16 bases left in between. The CDR3 loop is CASSEKGLETNYGYTF. In nucleotides, the CDR3 is TGTGCCAGCAGCGAAAAAGGGTTGGAAACTAACTATGGCTACACCTTC.

The rearrangement joins TRBV6-6 to TRBJ1-1, with D possibly being TRBD1 (5 bases). This CDR3 has 14 residues. V was cut by 2 bases and J by 1 base, with 8 bases left in between. Germline values: CDR1 MNHNY, CDR2 SVGAGI (reference sequence). The CDR3: CASSYETENTEAFF. CDR3 DNA: TGTGCCAGCAGTTACGAGACAGAGAACACTGAAGCTTTCTTT.

The rearrangement joins TRBV4-1 to TRBJ2-7, with TRBD2 matching over 9 bases. CDR1 and CDR2 from the germline V gene are MGHRA and YSYEKL. This CDR3 is 18 amino acids long. V gave up 1 base and J gave up 12 bases; unmatched junction bases: 22. The CDR3 DNA reads as TGCGCCAGCAGCCAAGGGCCCCCCCAGGGACTAGCAGGATCCTTTGCGTACTTC. As protein: CASSQGPPQGLAGSFAYF.

The chain is built from TRBV12-3 or TRBV12-4 and TRBJ2-2; D gene unclear. The CDR3 contains 12 residues. V was pared by 7 bases and J by 6 bases, with 9 bases between. The CDR3: CASTEQPGELFF. For the CDR3, the DNA is TGTGCCAGCACGGAGCAACCCGGGGAGCTGTTTTTT.

V and J are TRBV29-1 and TRBJ2-1, with D possibly TRBD1 on 5 matching bases. CDR1 and CDR2 (germline): SQVTM, ANQGSEA. The CDR3 contains 14 residues. Trimming took off 1 base at V and 3 bases at J, with 10 bases between the two ends. CDR3 DNA sequence: TGCAGCGTTGAAGTCGCTAGGGGCTACAATGAGCAGTTCTTC. The encoded protein is CSVEVARGYNEQFF.

The V call is TRBV10-2, the J call TRBJ2-2; 9 bases are shared with TRBD1. Germline V lookup: CDR1 WSHSY, CDR2 SAAADI. V lost 6 bases and J lost 5; bases outside the gene matches: 10. The CDR3 consists of 16 residues. Here the CDR3 DNA reads TGCGCCAGCAGCGGTTTACGGGACAGGGCTACCGGGGAGCTGTTTTTT. This gives the protein CASSGLRDRATGELFF.

This clonotype was detected only a few times. J is TRBJ2-1 and V is TRBV30, with D unresolved. From germline, CDR1 is GTSNPN and CDR2 SVGIG (reference sequence). CDR3 size: 12 residues. The V and J ends lost 2 bases and 8 bases respectively, with 10 bases between them. CDR3 nucleotides: TGTGCCTGGAGTCTCCGACCGGATGAGCAGTTCTTC. Protein: CAWSLRPDEQFF.

V gene TRBV20-1 combines with J gene TRBJ1-2, with TRBD1 matching 8 bases. This CDR3 spans 15 amino acids. Losses at the gene ends were 0 bases for V and 4 bases for J; bases not matched to a gene: 7. Germline values: CDR1 DFQATT, CDR2 SNEGSKA (reference sequence). The CDR3 protein is CSARDRQGAFYGYTF. CDR3 coding DNA: TGCAGTGCTAGAGATCGGCAGGGGGCTTTCTATGGCTACACCTTC.

This clonotype occurred a few times. The V gene is TRBV12-3 or TRBV12-4, the J gene TRBJ2-3; the D gene could be TRBD1 or TRBD2 (5 bases each). V was shortened by 1 base and J by 6 bases, with 11 bases between the two germline ends. This CDR3 spans 14 amino acids. The CDR3 sequence: CASSLGGRGDTQYF. The DNA for the CDR3 is TGTGCCAGCAGTTTAGGGGGCCGAGGGGATACGCAGTATTTT.

The V gene is TRBV25-1, the J gene TRBJ2-7, with D perhaps matching TRBD2 (5 bases). Per germline, CDR1 MGHDK and CDR2 SYGVNS. The CDR3 loop spans 14 amino acids. The V gene lost 8 bases and the J gene lost 7 bases, with 21 bases spanning the gap. CDR3 DNA sequence: TGTGCCAGCGGGCGACCGGGTCTCGAGCGGGAGCAGTACTTC. Its protein product is CASGRPGLEREQYF.